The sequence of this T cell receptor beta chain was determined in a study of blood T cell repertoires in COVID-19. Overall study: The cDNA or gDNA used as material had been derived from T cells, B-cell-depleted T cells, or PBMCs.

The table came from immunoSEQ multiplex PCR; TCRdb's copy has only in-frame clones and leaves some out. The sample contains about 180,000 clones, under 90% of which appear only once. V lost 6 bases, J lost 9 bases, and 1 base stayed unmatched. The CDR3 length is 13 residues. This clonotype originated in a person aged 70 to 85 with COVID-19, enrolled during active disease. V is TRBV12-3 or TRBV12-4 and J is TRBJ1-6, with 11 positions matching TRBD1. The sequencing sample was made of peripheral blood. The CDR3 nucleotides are TGTGCCAGCAGGGGACAGGGGGGTTCACCCCTCCACTTT. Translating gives CASRGQGGSPLHF.